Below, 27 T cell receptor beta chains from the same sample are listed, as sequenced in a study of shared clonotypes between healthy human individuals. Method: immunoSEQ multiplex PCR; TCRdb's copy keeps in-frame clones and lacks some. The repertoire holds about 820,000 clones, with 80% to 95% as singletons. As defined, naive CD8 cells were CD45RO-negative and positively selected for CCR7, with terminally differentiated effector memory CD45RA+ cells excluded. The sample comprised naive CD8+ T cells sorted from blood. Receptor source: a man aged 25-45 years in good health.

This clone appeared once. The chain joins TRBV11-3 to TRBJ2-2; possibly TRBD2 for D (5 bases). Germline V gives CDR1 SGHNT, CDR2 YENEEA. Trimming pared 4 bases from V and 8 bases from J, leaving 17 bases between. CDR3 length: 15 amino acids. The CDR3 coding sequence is TGTGCCAGCAGCTCCTACCGGGAAAAGGGAGGGGAGCTGTTTTTT. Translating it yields CASSSYREKGGELFF. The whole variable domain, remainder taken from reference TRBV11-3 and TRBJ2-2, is EAGVVQSPRYKIIEKKQPVAFWCNPISGHNTLYWYLQNLGQGPELLIRYENEEAVDDSQLPKDRFSAERLKGVDSTLKIQPAELGDSAVYLCASSSYREKGGELFFGEGSRLTVL.

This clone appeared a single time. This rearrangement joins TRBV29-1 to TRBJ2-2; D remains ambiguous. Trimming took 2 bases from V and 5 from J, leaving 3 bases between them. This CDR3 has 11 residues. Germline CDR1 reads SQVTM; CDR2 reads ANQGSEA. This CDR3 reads CSVEMTGELFF. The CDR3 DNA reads TGCAGCGTTGAAATGACCGGGGAGCTGTTTTTT.

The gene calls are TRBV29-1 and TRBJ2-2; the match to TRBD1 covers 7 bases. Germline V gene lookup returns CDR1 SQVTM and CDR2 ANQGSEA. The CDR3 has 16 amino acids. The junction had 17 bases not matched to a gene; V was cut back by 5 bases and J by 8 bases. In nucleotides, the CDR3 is TGCAGCGTTCACCTTTTTACAGGGGATAAGGTGGGGGAGCTGTTTTTT. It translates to CSVHLFTGDKVGELFF.

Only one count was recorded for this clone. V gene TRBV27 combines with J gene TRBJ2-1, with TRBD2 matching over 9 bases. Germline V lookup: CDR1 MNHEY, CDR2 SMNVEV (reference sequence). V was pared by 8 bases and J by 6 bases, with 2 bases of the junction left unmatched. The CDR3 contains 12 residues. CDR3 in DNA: TGTGCCAGCGGGACTAGCCTCAATGAGCAGTTCTTC. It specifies CASGTSLNEQFF.

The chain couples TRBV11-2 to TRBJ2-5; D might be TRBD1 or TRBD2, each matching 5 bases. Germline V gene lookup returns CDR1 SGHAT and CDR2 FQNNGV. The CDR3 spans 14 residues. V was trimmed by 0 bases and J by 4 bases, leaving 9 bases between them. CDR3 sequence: CASSLDLRGETQYF. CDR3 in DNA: TGTGCCAGCAGCTTAGATCTGAGGGGAGAGACCCAGTACTTC. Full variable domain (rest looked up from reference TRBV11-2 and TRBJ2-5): EAGVAQSPRYKIIEKRQSVAFWCNPISGHATLYWYQQILGQGPKLLIQFQNNGVVDDSQLPKDRFSAERLKGVDSTLKIQPAKLEDSAVYLCASSLDLRGETQYFGPGTRLLVL.

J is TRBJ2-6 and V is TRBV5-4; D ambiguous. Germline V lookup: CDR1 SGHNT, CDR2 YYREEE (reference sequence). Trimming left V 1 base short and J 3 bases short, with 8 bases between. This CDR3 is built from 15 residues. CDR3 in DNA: TGTGCCAGCAGCTTGTGGGGTGGTGGGGCCAACGTCCTGACTTTC. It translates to CASSLWGGGANVLTF.

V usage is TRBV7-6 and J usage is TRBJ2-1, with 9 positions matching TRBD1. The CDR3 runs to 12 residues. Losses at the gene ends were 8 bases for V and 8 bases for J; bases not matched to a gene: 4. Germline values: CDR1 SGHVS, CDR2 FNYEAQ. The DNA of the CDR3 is TGTGCCAGCGGCGACAGGGGGTATGAGCAGTTCTTC. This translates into CASGDRGYEQFF.

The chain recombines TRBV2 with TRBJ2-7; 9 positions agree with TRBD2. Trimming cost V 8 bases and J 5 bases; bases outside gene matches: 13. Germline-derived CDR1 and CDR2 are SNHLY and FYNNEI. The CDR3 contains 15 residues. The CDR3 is CASLLTAGGPHEQYF. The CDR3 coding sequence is TGTGCCAGCCTCCTGACAGCGGGAGGCCCCCACGAGCAGTACTTC.

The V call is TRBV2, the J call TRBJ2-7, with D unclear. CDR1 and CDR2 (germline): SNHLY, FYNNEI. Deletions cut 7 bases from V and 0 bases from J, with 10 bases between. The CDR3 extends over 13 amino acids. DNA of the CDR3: TGTGCCAGCACCCCAGTTGGCTCCTACGAGCAGTACTTC. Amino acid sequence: CASTPVGSYEQYF.

CDR3 sequence reads: CASSLWASGSNEQFF. As DNA, the CDR3 is TGTGCCAGCAGCTTATGGGCTAGCGGGAGTAATGAGCAGTTCTTC. This chain joins TRBV7-3 and TRBJ2-1; 10 bases line up with TRBD2. The length of the CDR3 is 15 residues. Germline assignment: CDR1 SGHTA and CDR2 FQGTGA. V shed 2 bases and J 7 bases; nucleotides not matched to a gene: 5.

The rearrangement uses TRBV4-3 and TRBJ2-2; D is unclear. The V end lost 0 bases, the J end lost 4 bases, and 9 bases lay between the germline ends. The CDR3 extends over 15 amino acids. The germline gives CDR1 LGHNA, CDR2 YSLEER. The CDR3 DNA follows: TGCGCCAGCAGCCAAGACGAAACATCCACCGGGGAGCTGTTTTTT. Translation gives CASSQDETSTGELFF.

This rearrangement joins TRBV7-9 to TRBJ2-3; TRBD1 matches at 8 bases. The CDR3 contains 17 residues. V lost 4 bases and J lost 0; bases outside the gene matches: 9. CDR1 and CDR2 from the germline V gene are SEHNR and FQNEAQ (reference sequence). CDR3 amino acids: CASSSGTTGGSTDTQYF. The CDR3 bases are TGTGCCAGCAGCTCGGGTACTACAGGGGGTAGCACAGATACGCAGTATTTT. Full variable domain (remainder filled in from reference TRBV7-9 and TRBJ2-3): DTGVSQNPRHKITKRGQNVTFRCDPISEHNRLYWYRQTLGQGPEFLTYFQNEAQLEKSRLLSDRFSAERPKGSFSTLEIQRTEQGDSAMYLCASSSGTTGGSTDTQYFGPGTRLTVL.

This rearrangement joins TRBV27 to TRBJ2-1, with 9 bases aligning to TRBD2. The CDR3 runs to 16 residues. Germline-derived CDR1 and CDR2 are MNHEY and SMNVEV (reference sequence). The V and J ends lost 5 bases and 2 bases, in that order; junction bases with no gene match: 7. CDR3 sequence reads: CASSPRTSAPYNEQFF. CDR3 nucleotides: TGTGCCAGCAGTCCACGGACTAGCGCTCCCTACAATGAGCAGTTCTTC.

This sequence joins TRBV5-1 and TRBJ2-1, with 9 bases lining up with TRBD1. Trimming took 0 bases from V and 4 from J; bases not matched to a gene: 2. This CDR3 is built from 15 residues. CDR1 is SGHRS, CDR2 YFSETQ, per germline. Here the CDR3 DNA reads TGCGCCAGCAGCTTGGAACAGGGGGCTTACAATGAGCAGTTCTTC. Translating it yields CASSLEQGAYNEQFF. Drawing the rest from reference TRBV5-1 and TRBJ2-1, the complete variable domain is KAGVTQTPRYLIKTRGQQVTLSCSPISGHRSVSWYQQTPGQGLQFLFEYFSETQRNKGNFPGRFSGRQFSNSRSEMNVSTLELGDSALYLCASSLEQGAYNEQFFGPGTRLTVL.

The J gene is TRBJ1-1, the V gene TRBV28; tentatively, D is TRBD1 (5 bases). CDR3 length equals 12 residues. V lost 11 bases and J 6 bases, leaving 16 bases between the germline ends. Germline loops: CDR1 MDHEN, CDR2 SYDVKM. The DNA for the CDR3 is TGTGCCTGGAAGGGGCAGGGCCCTGAAGCTTTCTTT. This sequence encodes CAWKGQGPEAFF.

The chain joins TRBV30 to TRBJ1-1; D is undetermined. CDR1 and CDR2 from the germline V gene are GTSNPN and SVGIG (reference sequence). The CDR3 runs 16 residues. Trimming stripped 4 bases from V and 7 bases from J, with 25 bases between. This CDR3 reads CAWKAPPRTRVNEAFF. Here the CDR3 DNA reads TGTGCCTGGAAAGCACCCCCCCGAACAAGAGTCAATGAAGCTTTCTTT.

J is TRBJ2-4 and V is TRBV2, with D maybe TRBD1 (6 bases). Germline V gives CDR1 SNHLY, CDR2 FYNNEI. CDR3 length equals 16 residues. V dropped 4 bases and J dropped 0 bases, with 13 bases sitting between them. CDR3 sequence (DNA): TGTGCCAGCAGTGGGACAGACATGATAGCCAAAAACATTCAGTACTTC. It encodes CASSGTDMIAKNIQYF.

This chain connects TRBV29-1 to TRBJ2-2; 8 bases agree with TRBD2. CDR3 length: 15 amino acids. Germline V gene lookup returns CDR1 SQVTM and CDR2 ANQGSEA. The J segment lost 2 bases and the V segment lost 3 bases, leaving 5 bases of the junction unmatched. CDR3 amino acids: CSVEGAGGNTGELFF. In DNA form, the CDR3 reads TGCAGCGTTGAGGGGGCGGGAGGTAACACCGGGGAGCTGTTTTTT.

The CDR3 DNA reads as TGTGCCAGCAGCGTAGGTGTTGGGGTCTACGAGCAGTACTTC. Translating it yields CASSVGVGVYEQYF. The chain employs TRBV9 and TRBJ2-7; D not certain. CDR1 SGDLS and CDR2 YYNGEE come from the germline V gene. The CDR3 length is 14 residues. Deletions cut 0 bases from V and 3 bases from J, with 10 bases between.

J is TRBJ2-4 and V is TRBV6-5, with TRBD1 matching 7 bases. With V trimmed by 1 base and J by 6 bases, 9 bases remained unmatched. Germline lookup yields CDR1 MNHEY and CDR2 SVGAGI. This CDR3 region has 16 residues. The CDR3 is CASSYYAGTEGNIQYF. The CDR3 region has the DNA TGTGCCAGCAGTTACTACGCCGGGACAGAGGGAAACATTCAGTACTTC.

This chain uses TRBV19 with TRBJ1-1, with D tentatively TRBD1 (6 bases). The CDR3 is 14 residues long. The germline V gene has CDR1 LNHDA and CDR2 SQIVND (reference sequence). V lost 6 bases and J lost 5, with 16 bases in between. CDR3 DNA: TGTGCCAGTAGATCGACAGGCCTAGGGACTGAAGCTTTCTTT. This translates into CASRSTGLGTEAFF.

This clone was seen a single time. CDR3 in DNA: TGCGCCAGCAGCCAAAACACAGGGACAGGAGGTGAGCAGTTCTTC. This codes for CASSQNTGTGGEQFF. V and J are TRBV4-3 and TRBJ2-1; 8 bases map to TRBD1. V was clipped by 2 bases and J by 9 bases; unmatched bases: 9. This CDR3 is 15 amino acids long. Germline lookup yields CDR1 LGHNA and CDR2 YSLEER.

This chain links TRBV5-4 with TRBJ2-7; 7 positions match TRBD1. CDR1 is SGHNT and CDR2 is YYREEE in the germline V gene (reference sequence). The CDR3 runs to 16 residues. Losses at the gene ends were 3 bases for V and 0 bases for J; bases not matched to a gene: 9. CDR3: CASSSGPGQSSYEQYF. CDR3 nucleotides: TGTGCCAGCAGCTCGGGGCCGGGACAGAGCTCCTACGAGCAGTACTTC.

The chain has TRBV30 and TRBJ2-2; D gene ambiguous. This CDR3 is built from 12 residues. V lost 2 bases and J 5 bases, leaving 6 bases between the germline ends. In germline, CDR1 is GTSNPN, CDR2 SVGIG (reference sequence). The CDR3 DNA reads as TGTGCCTGGAGTAGTACAACCGGGGAGCTGTTTTTT. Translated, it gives CAWSSTTGELFF. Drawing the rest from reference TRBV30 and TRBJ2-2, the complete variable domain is SQTIHQWPATLVQPVGSPLSLECTVEGTSNPNLYWYRQAAGRGLQLLFYSVGIGQISSEVPQNLSASRPQDRQFILSSKKLLLSDSGFYLCAWSSTTGELFFGEGSRLTVL.

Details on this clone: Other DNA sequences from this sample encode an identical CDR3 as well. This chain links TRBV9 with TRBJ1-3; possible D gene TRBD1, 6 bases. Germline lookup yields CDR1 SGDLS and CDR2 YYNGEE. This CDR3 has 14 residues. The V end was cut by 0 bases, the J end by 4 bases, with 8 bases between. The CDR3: CASSVAGAGNTIYF. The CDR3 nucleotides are TGTGCCAGCAGCGTAGCGGGGGCAGGAAACACCATATATTTT.

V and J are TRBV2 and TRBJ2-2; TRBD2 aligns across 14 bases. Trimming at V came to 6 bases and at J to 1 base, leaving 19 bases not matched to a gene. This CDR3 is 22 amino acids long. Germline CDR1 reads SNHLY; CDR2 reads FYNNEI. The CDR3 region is CASSGTGSATSGRAWNTGELFF. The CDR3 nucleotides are TGTGCCAGCAGCGGTACGGGGTCCGCGACTAGCGGGAGGGCGTGGAACACCGGGGAGCTGTTTTTT.

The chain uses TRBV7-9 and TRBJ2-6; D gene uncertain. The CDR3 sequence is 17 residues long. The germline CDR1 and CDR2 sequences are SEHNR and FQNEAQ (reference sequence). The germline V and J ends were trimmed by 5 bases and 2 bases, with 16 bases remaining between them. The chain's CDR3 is CASSGTRFRTGANVLTF. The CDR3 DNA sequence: TGTGCCAGCAGCGGAACACGTTTTAGGACTGGGGCCAACGTCCTGACTTTC. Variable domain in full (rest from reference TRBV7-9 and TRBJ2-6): DTGVSQNPRHKITKRGQNVTFRCDPISEHNRLYWYRQTLGQGPEFLTYFQNEAQLEKSRLLSDRFSAERPKGSFSTLEIQRTEQGDSAMYLCASSGTRFRTGANVLTFGAGSRLTVL.